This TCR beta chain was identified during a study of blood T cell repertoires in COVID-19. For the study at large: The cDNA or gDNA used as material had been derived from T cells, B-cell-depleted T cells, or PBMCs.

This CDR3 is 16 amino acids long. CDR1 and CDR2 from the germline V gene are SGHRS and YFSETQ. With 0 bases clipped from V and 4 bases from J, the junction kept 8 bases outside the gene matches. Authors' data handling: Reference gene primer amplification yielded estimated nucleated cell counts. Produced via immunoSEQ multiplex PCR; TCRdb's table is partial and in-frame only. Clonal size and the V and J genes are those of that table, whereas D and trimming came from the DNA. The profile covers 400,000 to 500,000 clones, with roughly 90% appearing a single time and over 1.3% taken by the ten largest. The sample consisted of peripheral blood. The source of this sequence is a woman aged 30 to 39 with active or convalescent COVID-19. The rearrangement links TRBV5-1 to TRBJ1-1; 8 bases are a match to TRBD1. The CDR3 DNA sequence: TGCGCCAGCAGCTTGGCGGGGGACAGGTCGGGCACTGAAGCTTTCTTT. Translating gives CASSLAGDRSGTEAFF.